This T cell receptor beta chain was identified during a study of CD8 T cells in ankylosing spondylitis. TCRdb reanalysed the 5' RACE reads using MiXCR and keeps one entry per CDR3 protein. In the table there are roughly 180,000 distinct CDR3 sequences, 9.8% of which are singletons. This clonotype was observed a few times. The germline V and J ends were trimmed by 6 bases and 4 bases, with 27 bases remaining between them. The CDR3 is 18 residues long. Germline lookup yields CDR1 SNHLY and CDR2 FYNNEI. The specimen was blood, either unsorted or a sorted T cell fraction (not recorded which). The sequence was obtained from a female donor with ankylosing spondylitis or in good health (not recorded which). This chain connects TRBV2 to TRBJ1-2; weak D call: TRBD1 (6 bases). The CDR3 DNA is TGTGCCAGCAGCCCCTCCACGACTGGAGGGGGTGAGGGCTATGGCTACACCTTC. Protein: CASSPSTTGGGEGYGYTF.